These 15 T cell receptor beta chains came from one sample sequenced in a study of PD-1 blockade in classical Hodgkin lymphoma. Relapse after autologous stem cell transplantation occurred in every patient, and brentuximab vedotin exposure varied. TCRdb keeps only in-frame clones here, not all; method: immunoSEQ multiplex PCR. The table includes some 25,000 clones, about four fifths detected once. This sample comprised peripheral blood mononuclear cells (PBMCs), obtained before the second cycle of nivolumab. The receptors derive from a human donor with classical Hodgkin lymphoma.

The chain recombines TRBV30 with TRBJ2-7; D not certain. V was shortened by 5 bases and J by 1 base, with 6 bases between the two germline ends. The germline V gene encodes CDR1 GTSNPN and CDR2 SVGIG (reference sequence). The length of the CDR3 is 11 residues. The CDR3: CAWARSYEQYF. The CDR3, as DNA: TGTGCCTGGGCCAGATCCTACGAGCAGTACTTC.

This clone was picked up a small number of times. The V and J genes are TRBV19 and TRBJ1-5, with D maybe TRBD1 (5 bases). V dropped 0 bases and J dropped 9 bases, with 15 bases sitting between them. Germline-derived CDR1 and CDR2 are LNHDA and SQIVND (reference sequence). The CDR3 runs to 15 residues. The CDR3 sequence: CASSIDHVAGWPQHF. The CDR3 DNA reads TGTGCCAGTAGTATAGATCATGTGGCAGGGTGGCCCCAGCATTTT. The variable domain in full, with the rest retrieved from reference TRBV19 and TRBJ1-5, is DGGITQSPKYLFRKEGQNVTLSCEQNLNHDAMYWYRQDPGQGLRLIYYSQIVNDFQKGDIAEGYSVSREKKESFPLTVTSAQKNPTAFYLCASSIDHVAGWPQHFGDGTRLSIL.

The rearrangement joins TRBV7-2 to TRBJ2-1; TRBD1 aligns across 9 bases. The CDR3 has 13 residues. J was trimmed by 5 bases and V by 8 bases; bases with no gene match: 4. Germline CDR1 reads SGHTA; CDR2 reads FQGNSA. As DNA, the CDR3 is TGTGCCAGCTCGGGACAGGGAGACAATGAGCAGTTCTTC. Protein: CASSGQGDNEQFF.

The chain employs TRBV7-9 and TRBJ2-3; 8 bases map to TRBD2. Germline V CDR1 and CDR2: SEHNR, FQNEAQ (reference sequence). This CDR3 spans 14 amino acids. The V and J ends lost 5 bases and 6 bases, in that order; junction bases with no gene match: 7. CDR3 amino acids: CASSPGGAGDTQYF. CDR3 DNA sequence: TGTGCCAGCAGCCCCGGGGGGGCCGGGGATACGCAGTATTTT.

This clone has a single count. This sequence joins TRBV2 and TRBJ1-1, with a possible D match to TRBD1 (5 bases). The CDR3 sequence is 13 residues long. V shed 3 bases and J shed 1 base, with 6 bases lying between them. Germline V gene sequence: CDR1 SNHLY, CDR2 FYNNEI. CDR3 nucleotides: TGTGCCAGCAGTGACCAGGGGAACACTGAAGCTTTCTTT. Translation gives CASSDQGNTEAFF.

The chain carries TRBV19 and TRBJ2-7; 7 nucleotides agree with TRBD2. The CDR3 totals 16 residues. Germline CDR1 and CDR2: LNHDA and SQIVND (reference sequence). After removal of 3 bases from V and 0 bases from J, the junction contained 8 bases not matched to a gene. The CDR3 region has the DNA TGTGCCAGTAGTATTGGCGGCGGGGGTGGCTCCTACGAGCAGTACTTC. Its protein product is CASSIGGGGGSYEQYF.

The genes are TRBV6-5 and TRBJ2-7, with TRBD1 as a possible D gene (5 bases). V was pared by 4 bases and J by 2 bases, with 12 bases between. The CDR3 consists of 14 residues. In germline, CDR1 is MNHEY, CDR2 SVGAGI. CDR3 sequence (DNA): TGTGCCAGCAGTTGGACATCAGATACCTACGAGCAGTACTTC. Translated: CASSWTSDTYEQYF.

This clone has only one observation. This chain joins TRBV10-3 and TRBJ2-2, with 13 bases that match TRBD2. The length of the CDR3 is 16 residues. CDR1 ENHRY and CDR2 SYGVKD come from the germline V gene. The V gene end was trimmed by 5 bases and the J gene end by 5 bases; junction bases not matched to a gene: 5. The CDR3, as DNA: TGTGCCATCAGTAGACTAGCGGGGGGCGCAACCGGGGAGCTGTTTTTT. It yields the protein CAISRLAGGATGELFF.

The V gene is TRBV6-5, the J gene TRBJ1-2; D gene ambiguous. The V and J ends lost 0 bases and 2 bases respectively, with 7 bases between them. The CDR3 contains 14 residues. Germline assignment: CDR1 MNHEY and CDR2 SVGAGI. The CDR3 nucleotides read TGTGCCAGCAGTTACTCTTGGGGAAACTATGGCTACACCTTC. Protein sequence: CASSYSWGNYGYTF.

This clone came up a few times. The chain links TRBV29-1 to TRBJ2-5; D uncertain. The CDR3 runs 11 residues. V lost 7 bases to trimming and J lost 5 bases, with 11 bases between them. The V gene's germline CDR1 is SQVTM and CDR2 ANQGSEA. CDR3 bases: TGCAGCGGGACGCGGCGGGAGACCCAGTACTTC. Protein: CSGTRRETQYF.

V gene TRBV7-9 combines with J gene TRBJ2-1; the D is unclear. Germline CDR1 reads SEHNR; CDR2 reads FQNEAQ (reference sequence). V lost 4 bases, J lost 5 bases, and 18 bases lay in between. The CDR3 spans 16 residues. CDR3 residues: CASSSLLEAINNEQFF. The CDR3, as DNA: TGTGCCAGCAGCTCCCTTTTGGAAGCAATTAACAATGAGCAGTTCTTC.

V usage is TRBV5-1 and J usage is TRBJ1-2, with unresolved D. This CDR3 spans 12 amino acids. Germline CDR1 SGHRS, CDR2 YFSETQ. Trimming took 0 bases from V and 8 from J, leaving 8 bases between them. As DNA, the CDR3 is TGCGCCAGCAGCTTGGATCTGTCAGGCTACACCTTC. Translation gives CASSLDLSGYTF.

The chain carries TRBV29-1 and TRBJ1-4; D is undetermined. V was trimmed by 4 bases and J by 6 bases, leaving 3 bases between them. This CDR3 is built from 10 residues. Germline lookup yields CDR1 SQVTM and CDR2 ANQGSEA. CDR3 DNA sequence: TGCAGCGTTGCGGATGAAAAACTGTTTTTT. This translates into CSVADEKLFF.

The chain carries TRBV29-1 and TRBJ2-5; no clear D gene. V was clipped by 4 bases and J by 0 bases, with 6 bases between them. The germline V gene encodes CDR1 SQVTM and CDR2 ANQGSEA. CDR3 length: 12 residues. The CDR3 region is CSVGGHQETQYF. DNA for the CDR3: TGCAGCGTTGGGGGTCACCAAGAGACCCAGTACTTC. Drawing the rest from reference TRBV29-1 and TRBJ2-5, the complete variable domain is SAVISQKPSRDICQRGTSLTIQCQVDSQVTMMFWYRQQPGQSLTLIATANQGSEATYESGFVIDKFPISRPNLTFSTLTVSNMSPEDSSIYLCSVGGHQETQYFGPGTRLLVL.

The V and J genes are TRBV4-1 and TRBJ2-7, with a tentative D call TRBD1 (5 bases). The CDR3 has 14 residues. Trimming left V 0 bases short and J 1 base short, with 7 bases between. Germline CDR1 and CDR2: MGHRA and YSYEKL. The chain's CDR3 is CASSQDDRSYEQYF. The CDR3, as DNA: TGCGCCAGCAGCCAAGATGACAGATCCTACGAGCAGTACTTC.